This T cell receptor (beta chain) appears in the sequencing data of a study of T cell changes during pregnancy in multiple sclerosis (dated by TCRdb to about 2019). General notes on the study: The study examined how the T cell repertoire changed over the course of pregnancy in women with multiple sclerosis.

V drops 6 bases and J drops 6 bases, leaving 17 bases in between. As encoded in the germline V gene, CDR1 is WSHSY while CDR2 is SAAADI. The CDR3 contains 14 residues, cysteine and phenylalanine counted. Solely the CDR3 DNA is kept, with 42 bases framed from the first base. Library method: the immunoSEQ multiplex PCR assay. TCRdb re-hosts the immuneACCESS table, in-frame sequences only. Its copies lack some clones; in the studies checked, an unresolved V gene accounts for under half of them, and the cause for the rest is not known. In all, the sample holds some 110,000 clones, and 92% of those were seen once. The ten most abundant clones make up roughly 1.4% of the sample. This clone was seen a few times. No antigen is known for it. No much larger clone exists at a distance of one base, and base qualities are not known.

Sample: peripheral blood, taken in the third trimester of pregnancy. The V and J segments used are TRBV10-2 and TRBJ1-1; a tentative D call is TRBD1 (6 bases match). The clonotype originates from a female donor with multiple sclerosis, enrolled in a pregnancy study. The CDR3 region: CASRSQGRFAEAFF. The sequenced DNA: TGCGCCAGCAGATCCCAGGGGCGATTCGCTGAAGCTTTCTTT.